This T cell receptor (beta chain) is drawn from a study of PD-1 blockade in classical Hodgkin lymphoma. Study-level findings and limits: Prior therapy or disease activity may underlie the repertoire differences, whose causes remain undefined.

Germline V gene data show CDR1 as SGHAT and CDR2 as FQNNGV. Trimming cost V 5 bases and J 0 bases, with 17 bases left between them. The CDR3 sequence is 17 residues long. Sample time point: newly diagnosed, previously untreated cHL patient sample. Untreated, newly diagnosed classical Hodgkin lymphoma PBMCs served for comparison. Repertoires were generated with immunoSEQ multiplex PCR, while TCRdb's copy carries only in-frame clones and drops some. The sample records tens of thousands of clones, approximately 91% being singletons. This clone has just a few counts. Its antigen is not known. The specimen was peripheral blood mononuclear cells (PBMCs). V is TRBV11-2 and J is TRBJ2-1, with D possibly matching TRBD2 (6 bases). The receptor was derived from a human donor with classical Hodgkin lymphoma. The chain's CDR3 is CASSPSFSGSSYNEQFF. The CDR3 DNA is TGTGCCAGCAGCCCCTCTTTTAGCGGAAGCTCCTACAATGAGCAGTTCTTC.